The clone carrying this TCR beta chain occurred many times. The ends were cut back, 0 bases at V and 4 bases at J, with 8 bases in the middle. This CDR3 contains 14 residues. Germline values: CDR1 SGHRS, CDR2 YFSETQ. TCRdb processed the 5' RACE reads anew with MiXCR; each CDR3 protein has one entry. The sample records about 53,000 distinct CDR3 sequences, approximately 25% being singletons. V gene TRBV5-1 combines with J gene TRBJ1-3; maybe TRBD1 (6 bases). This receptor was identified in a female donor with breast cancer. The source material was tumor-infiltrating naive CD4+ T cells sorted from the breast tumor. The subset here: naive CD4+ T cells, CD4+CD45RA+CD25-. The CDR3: CASSLGTEGNTIYF. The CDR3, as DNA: TGCGCCAGCAGCTTGGGGACAGAAGGAAACACCATATATTTT.